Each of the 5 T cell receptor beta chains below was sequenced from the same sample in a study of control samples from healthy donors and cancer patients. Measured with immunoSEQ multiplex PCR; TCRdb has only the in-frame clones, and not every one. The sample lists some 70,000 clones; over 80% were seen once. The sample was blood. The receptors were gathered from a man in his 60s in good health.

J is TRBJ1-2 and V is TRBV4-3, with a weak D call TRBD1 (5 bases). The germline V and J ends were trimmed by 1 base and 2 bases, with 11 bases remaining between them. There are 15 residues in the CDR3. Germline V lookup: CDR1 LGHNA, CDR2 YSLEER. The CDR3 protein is CASSQAWGGNYGYTF. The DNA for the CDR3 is TGCGCCAGCAGCCAAGCCTGGGGCGGCAACTATGGCTACACCTTC.

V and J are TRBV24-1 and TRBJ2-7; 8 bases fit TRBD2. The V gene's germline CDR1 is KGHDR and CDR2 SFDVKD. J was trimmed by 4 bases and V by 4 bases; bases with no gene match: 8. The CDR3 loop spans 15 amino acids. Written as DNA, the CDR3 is TGTGCCACCAGTGAATGGCGGGAGGATAGGTACGAGCAGTACTTC. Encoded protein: CATSEWREDRYEQYF.

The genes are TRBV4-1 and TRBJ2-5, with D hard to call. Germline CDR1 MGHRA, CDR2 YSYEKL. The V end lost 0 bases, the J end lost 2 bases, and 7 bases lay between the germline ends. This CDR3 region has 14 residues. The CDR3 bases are TGCGCCAGCAGCCAAGATTGGTCACAAGAGACCCAGTACTTC. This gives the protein CASSQDWSQETQYF.

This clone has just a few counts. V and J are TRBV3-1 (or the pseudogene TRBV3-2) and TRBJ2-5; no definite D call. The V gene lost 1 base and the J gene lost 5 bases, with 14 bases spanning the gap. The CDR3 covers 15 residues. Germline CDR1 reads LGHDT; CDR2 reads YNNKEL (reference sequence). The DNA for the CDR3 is TGTGCCAGCAGCCAAGGTCAGCCGGTGGGGGAGACCCAGTACTTC. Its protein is CASSQGQPVGETQYF.

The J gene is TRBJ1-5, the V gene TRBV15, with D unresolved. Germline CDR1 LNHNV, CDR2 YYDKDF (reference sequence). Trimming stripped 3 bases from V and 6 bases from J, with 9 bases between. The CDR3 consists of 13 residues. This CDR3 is CATSRGIGQPQHF. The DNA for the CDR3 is TGTGCCACCAGCAGGGGGATTGGTCAGCCCCAGCATTTT.